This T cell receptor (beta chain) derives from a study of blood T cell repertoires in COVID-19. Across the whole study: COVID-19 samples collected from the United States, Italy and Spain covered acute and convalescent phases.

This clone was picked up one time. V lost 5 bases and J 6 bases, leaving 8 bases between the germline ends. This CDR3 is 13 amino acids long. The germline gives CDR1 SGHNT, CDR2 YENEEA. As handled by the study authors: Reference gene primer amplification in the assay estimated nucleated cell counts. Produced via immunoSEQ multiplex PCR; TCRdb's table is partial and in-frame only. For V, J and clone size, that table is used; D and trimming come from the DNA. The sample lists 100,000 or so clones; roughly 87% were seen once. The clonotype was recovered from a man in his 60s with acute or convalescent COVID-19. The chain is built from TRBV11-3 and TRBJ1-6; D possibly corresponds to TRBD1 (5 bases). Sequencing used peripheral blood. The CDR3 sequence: CASSRGGNSPLHF. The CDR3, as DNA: TGTGCCAGCAGCCGCGGGGGTAATTCACCCCTCCACTTT.